These 8 T cell receptor beta chains were all obtained from the same sample, sequenced in a study of blood T cell repertoires in COVID-19. The table came from immunoSEQ multiplex PCR; TCRdb's copy has only in-frame clones and leaves some out. The table shows roughly 260,000 clones, with roughly nine tenths occurring only once. What was sequenced was PBMCs or T cells enriched from blood (not recorded which). Source of these receptors: a human donor in a cohort exposed to, infected with or recovered from COVID-19 (not recorded which). The donor label of this sample is uncertain.

The chain employs TRBV30 and TRBJ1-2, with a weak D call TRBD1 (5 bases). V was shortened by 5 bases and J by 2 bases, with 9 bases between the two germline ends. The CDR3 loop spans 12 amino acids. From germline, CDR1 is GTSNPN and CDR2 SVGIG (reference sequence). The DNA for the CDR3 is TGTGCCTGGGGGAGACAGAACTATGGCTACACCTTC. Translation: CAWGRQNYGYTF.

The V call is TRBV5-1, the J call TRBJ1-1, with a possible D match to TRBD1 (6 bases). The germline V and J ends were trimmed by 0 bases and 5 bases, with 17 bases remaining between them. There are 16 residues in the CDR3. Germline V CDR1 and CDR2: SGHRS, YFSETQ. Written as DNA, the CDR3 is TGCGCCAGCAGCTTGGACGAGGTATGGGGGCTAACTGAAGCTTTCTTT. Its protein product is CASSLDEVWGLTEAFF.

The rearrangement links TRBV9 to TRBJ1-2; D might be TRBD1 (5 bases). The CDR3 contains 15 residues. V was cut by 0 bases and J by 0 bases, with 9 bases left in between. Germline-derived CDR1 and CDR2 are SGDLS and YYNGEE. The CDR3 sequence: CASSVEVDTNYGYTF. The CDR3 region has the DNA TGTGCCAGCAGCGTAGAAGTGGACACTAACTATGGCTACACCTTC.

The rearrangement joins TRBV21-1 to TRBJ1-1. TRBV21-1 corresponds to a pseudogene. This CDR3 spans 14 amino acids. CDR3 nucleotide sequence: TGTGCCACCGGTTTTCAGCGGCAAAACACTGAAGCTTTCTTT. Residues: CATGFQRQNTEAFF.

The chain carries TRBV3-1 (or the pseudogene TRBV3-2) and TRBJ1-1; 7 bases agree with TRBD1. The CDR3 totals 15 residues. Germline CDR1 and CDR2: LGHDT and YNNKEL (reference sequence). The ends lost 4 bases at V and 1 base at J; junction bases unmatched: 6. Written as DNA, the CDR3 is TGTGCCAGCAGCCGACAGGGTAAGGCGAACACTGAAGCTTTCTTT. Encoded protein: CASSRQGKANTEAFF.

This clone was observed a handful of times. The chain is built from TRBV7-9 and TRBJ1-2; a weak D match, TRBD1 (6 bases). This CDR3 is built from 15 residues. The germline V and J ends were trimmed by 5 bases and 3 bases, with 16 bases remaining between them. Germline V lookup: CDR1 SEHNR, CDR2 FQNEAQ (reference sequence). CDR3 in DNA: TGTGCCAGCAGCAAAGGACAGCTTGGAGACTATGGCTACACCTTC. This gives the protein CASSKGQLGDYGYTF.

This chain connects TRBV4-2 to TRBJ2-1; 7 positions agree with TRBD2. J gave up 1 base and V 0 bases, and 3 bases lay outside the gene matches. CDR1 and CDR2 from the germline V gene are LGHNA and YNFKEQ. This CDR3 region has 16 residues. The CDR3 DNA sequence: TGTGCCAGCAGCCAAGATGGAGCGGGGTCCTACAATGAGCAGTTCTTC. As protein: CASSQDGAGSYNEQFF.

V usage is TRBV7-8 and J usage is TRBJ2-7; TRBD1 aligns across 7 bases. This CDR3 is built from 14 residues. In germline, CDR1 is SGHVS, CDR2 FQNEAQ. V trimming: 7 bases; J trimming: 1 base; junction bases outside the gene matches: 7. The CDR3 spells CASKSGTESYEQYF. Written as DNA, the CDR3 is TGTGCCAGCAAGTCCGGGACAGAGTCCTACGAGCAGTACTTC. The complete variable domain, with remaining parts taken from reference TRBV7-8 and TRBJ2-7, reads GAGVSQSPRYKVAKRGQDVALRCDPISGHVSLFWYQQALGQGPEFLTYFQNEAQLDKSGLPSDRFFAERPEGSVSTLKIQRTQQEDSAVYLCASKSGTESYEQYFGPGTRLTVT.